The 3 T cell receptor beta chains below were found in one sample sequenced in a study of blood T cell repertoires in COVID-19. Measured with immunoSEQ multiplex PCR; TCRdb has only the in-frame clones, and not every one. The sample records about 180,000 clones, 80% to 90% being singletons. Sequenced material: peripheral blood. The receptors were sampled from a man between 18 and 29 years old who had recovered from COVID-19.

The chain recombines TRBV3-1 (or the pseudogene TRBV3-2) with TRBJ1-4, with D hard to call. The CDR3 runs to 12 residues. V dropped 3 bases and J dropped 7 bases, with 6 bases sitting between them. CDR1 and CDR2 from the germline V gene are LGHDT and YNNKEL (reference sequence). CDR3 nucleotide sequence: TGTGCCAGCAGCCAGGGCGTTGAAAAACTGTTTTTT. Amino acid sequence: CASSQGVEKLFF.

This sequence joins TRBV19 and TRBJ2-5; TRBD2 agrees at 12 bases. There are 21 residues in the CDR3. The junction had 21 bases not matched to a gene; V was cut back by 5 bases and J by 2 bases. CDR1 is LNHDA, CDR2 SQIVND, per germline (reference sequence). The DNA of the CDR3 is TGTGCCAGTAGTCTGGGGCTAGCGGGAGGGTTAGCTGGGGTAGAACAAGAGACCCAGTACTTC. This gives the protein CASSLGLAGGLAGVEQETQYF.

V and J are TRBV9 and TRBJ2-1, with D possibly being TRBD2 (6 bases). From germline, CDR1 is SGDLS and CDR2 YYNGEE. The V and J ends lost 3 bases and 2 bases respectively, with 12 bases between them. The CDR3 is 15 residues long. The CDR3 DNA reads TGTGCCAGCAGCGCCCGGGACTCAACCTACAATGAGCAGTTCTTC. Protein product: CASSARDSTYNEQFF. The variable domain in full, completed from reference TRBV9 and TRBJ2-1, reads DSGVTQTPKHLITATGQRVTLRCSPRSGDLSVYWYQQSLDQGLQFLIQYYNGEERAKGNILERFSAQQFPDLHSELNLSSLELGDSALYFCASSARDSTYNEQFFGPGTRLTVL.